These 27 T cell receptor beta chains originate from one sample sequenced in a study of control samples from healthy donors and cancer patients. The assay was immunoSEQ multiplex PCR, and TCRdb's table has in-frame clones only and misses some. The sample lists roughly 130,000 clones; approximately 90% were seen once. Source material: blood. These receptors were taken from a middle-aged man in good health.

The chain carries TRBV5-1 and TRBJ2-5; perhaps TRBD1 as D (6 bases). This CDR3 region has 15 residues. Germline loops: CDR1 SGHRS, CDR2 YFSETQ. Trimming pared 4 bases from V and 3 bases from J, leaving 16 bases between. The CDR3 spells CASSGGPGPKETQYF. CDR3 sequence (DNA): TGCGCCAGCAGCGGGGGCCCGGGACCGAAAGAGACCCAGTACTTC.

V gene TRBV19 combines with J gene TRBJ1-1; perhaps TRBD1 as D (5 bases). This CDR3 region has 14 residues. In germline, CDR1 is LNHDA, CDR2 SQIVND (reference sequence). V was shortened by 7 bases and J by 5 bases, with 17 bases between the two germline ends. In DNA, the CDR3 is TGTGCCAGTAAGGCTAAGGGGCGTCTGACTGAAGCTTTCTTT. This sequence encodes CASKAKGRLTEAFF.

V usage is TRBV6-5 and J usage is TRBJ2-7; TRBD2 aligns across 11 bases. Germline V gene lookup returns CDR1 MNHEY and CDR2 SVGAGI. The junction had 4 bases not matched to a gene; V was cut back by 6 bases and J by 0 bases. The CDR3 is 15 residues long. The CDR3 DNA reads as TGTGCCAGCAGGGCCCTAGCGGGGGGCTCCTACGAGCAGTACTTC. Its translation: CASRALAGGSYEQYF.

The chain is built from TRBV7-8 and TRBJ2-1; TRBD2 is a possible D gene (6 bases). Trimming stripped 4 bases from V and 8 bases from J, with 15 bases between. CDR1 and CDR2 from the germline V gene are SGHVS and FQNEAQ. The CDR3 spans 14 residues. The CDR3 sequence is CASSSGDLLDEQFF. In DNA, the CDR3 is TGTGCCAGCAGCTCGGGGGACCTACTAGATGAGCAGTTCTTC.

This chain joins TRBV27 and TRBJ2-3; D perhaps matches TRBD2 (6 bases). CDR3 length: 15 amino acids. Trimming removed 0 bases from V and 2 bases from J, with 9 bases in between. CDR1 MNHEY and CDR2 SMNVEV come from the germline V gene (reference sequence). The CDR3 region is CASSLSRRDTDTQYF. As DNA, the CDR3 is TGTGCCAGCAGTTTATCGAGGAGGGACACAGATACGCAGTATTTT.

V and J are TRBV11-3 and TRBJ2-5, with D possibly TRBD1 on 7 matching bases. Germline V gene sequence: CDR1 SGHNT, CDR2 YENEEA. This CDR3 has 15 amino acids. Trimming pared 8 bases from V and 5 bases from J, leaving 21 bases between. The CDR3 protein is CASGGTDSLGETQYF. CDR3 in DNA: TGTGCCAGCGGAGGGACAGATTCCCTAGGGGAGACCCAGTACTTC. The variable domain in full, with the rest retrieved from reference TRBV11-3 and TRBJ2-5, is EAGVVQSPRYKIIEKKQPVAFWCNPISGHNTLYWYLQNLGQGPELLIRYENEEAVDDSQLPKDRFSAERLKGVDSTLKIQPAELGDSAVYLCASGGTDSLGETQYFGPGTRLLVL.

This chain links TRBV29-1 with TRBJ2-5; 8 bases are a match to TRBD1. In germline, CDR1 is SQVTM, CDR2 ANQGSEA. The CDR3 runs 15 residues. The V and J ends lost 0 bases and 5 bases, in that order; junction bases with no gene match: 8. DNA for the CDR3: TGCAGCGTTGAAGATCTGGCAGGGGGCGGTGAGACCCAGTACTTC. It is translated as CSVEDLAGGGETQYF.

This clone was recorded a few times. The rearrangement joins TRBV5-1 to TRBJ2-7; D call uncertain. This CDR3 is 13 amino acids long. The V end lost 0 bases, the J end lost 7 bases, and 11 bases lay between the germline ends. Per germline, CDR1 SGHRS and CDR2 YFSETQ. The CDR3 nucleotides are TGCGCCAGCAGCTTGGACATCTTGGGAGAGCAGTACTTC. The encoded protein is CASSLDILGEQYF.

The rearrangement joins TRBV11-2 to TRBJ1-3; 7 nucleotides agree with TRBD1. This CDR3 comprises 16 residues. Germline trimming cut 3 bases from V and 0 bases from J; bases unmatched to any gene: 5. The germline V gene has CDR1 SGHAT and CDR2 FQNNGV. The CDR3 is CASSLNRGNSGNTIYF. The CDR3 DNA follows: TGTGCCAGCAGCTTGAACAGGGGAAACTCTGGAAACACCATATATTTT.

The chain uses TRBV30 and TRBJ2-5; 10 positions match TRBD1. V lost 3 bases to trimming and J lost 4 bases; unmatched junction nucleotides: 5. The CDR3 totals 14 residues. Per the germline V gene, CDR1 is GTSNPN and CDR2 is SVGIG (reference sequence). The CDR3 coding sequence is TGTGCCTGGAGAGACAGGGGGCGAGGAGAGACCCAGTACTTC. It encodes CAWRDRGRGETQYF.

The chain is built from TRBV4-1 and TRBJ2-2; either TRBD1 or TRBD2 may fit D (5 bases each). Germline V gives CDR1 MGHRA, CDR2 YSYEKL. V was pared by 0 bases and J by 4 bases, with 9 bases between. The CDR3 runs 15 residues. CDR3 sequence reads: CASSQERGSTGELFF. The CDR3 coding sequence is TGCGCCAGCAGCCAAGAGAGGGGTTCCACCGGGGAGCTGTTTTTT.

In its sample, this clone was seen once. This chain joins TRBV7-8 and TRBJ2-6, with 9 nucleotides matching TRBD1. With 0 bases clipped from V and 1 base from J, the junction kept 7 bases outside the gene matches. The CDR3 totals 19 residues. In germline, CDR1 is SGHVS, CDR2 FQNEAQ. The CDR3 nucleotides read TGTGCCAGCAGCTTAGCGGCGGGACAGGGAAGTTCTGGGGCCAACGTCCTGACTTTC. It translates to CASSLAAGQGSSGANVLTF.

The rearrangement links TRBV9 to TRBJ2-7; D might be TRBD1 (6 bases). With 4 bases removed from V and 0 bases from J, the gap between germline ends came to 11 bases. The CDR3 extends over 14 amino acids. From germline, CDR1 is SGDLS and CDR2 YYNGEE. The CDR3 loop is CASSPGTNSYEQYF. The DNA for the CDR3 is TGTGCCAGCAGCCCTGGGACAAACTCCTACGAGCAGTACTTC.

The chain employs TRBV5-1 and TRBJ2-1, with 12 positions matching TRBD2. Germline V lookup: CDR1 SGHRS, CDR2 YFSETQ. The CDR3 runs 15 residues. With V trimmed by 0 bases and J by 6 bases, 1 base remained unmatched. DNA of the CDR3: TGCGCCAGCAGCTTGGCACTAGCGGGGGGCAATGAGCAGTTCTTC. This sequence encodes CASSLALAGGNEQFF.

The CDR3 loop is CASSPYRGVHGYTF. CDR3 nucleotides: TGTGCCAGCAGCCCCTACCGAGGGGTACATGGCTACACCTTC. The V and J genes are TRBV11-2 and TRBJ1-2, with TRBD1 as a possible D gene (5 bases). Germline-derived CDR1 and CDR2 are SGHAT and FQNNGV. The CDR3 runs to 14 residues. V was pared by 5 bases and J by 6 bases, with 16 bases between.

The chain carries TRBV6-2 or TRBV6-3 and TRBJ1-5, with D unresolved. CDR1 is MNHEY and CDR2 is SVGEGT in the germline V gene. V was cut by 6 bases and J by 5 bases, with 14 bases left in between. The CDR3 totals 14 residues. This CDR3 is CASRPTEPHQPQHF. CDR3 DNA sequence: TGTGCCAGCAGGCCTACAGAGCCTCATCAGCCCCAGCATTTT.

The chain carries TRBV2 and TRBJ1-1, with D uncertain. The ends were cut back, 5 bases at V and 5 bases at J, with 12 bases in the middle. The CDR3 has 13 residues. Germline CDR1 is SNHLY and CDR2 is FYNNEI. The CDR3 nucleotides are TGTGCCAGCAGTCAAGAGCCTACGACTGAAGCTTTCTTT. Translated, it gives CASSQEPTTEAFF.

V usage is TRBV14 and J usage is TRBJ1-6; D perhaps matches TRBD1 (5 bases). CDR3 length: 15 amino acids. The V gene's germline CDR1 is SGHDN and CDR2 FVKESK. Trimming removed 4 bases from V and 7 bases from J, with 14 bases in between. CDR3 loop: CASSPPGRLNSPLHF. DNA for the CDR3: TGTGCCAGCAGCCCGCCGGGACGGTTGAATTCACCCCTCCACTTT.

V and J are TRBV27 and TRBJ1-1, with D possibly matching TRBD1 (6 bases). CDR3 length: 14 residues. Germline lookup yields CDR1 MNHEY and CDR2 SMNVEV (reference sequence). V lost 8 bases and J lost 5, with 18 bases in between. CDR3 amino acids: CASGLIRGRTEAFF. CDR3 nucleotides: TGTGCCAGCGGGCTAATCAGGGGTCGGACTGAAGCTTTCTTT.

This chain joins TRBV10-3 and TRBJ2-1; 7 bases fit TRBD2. The CDR3 length is 14 residues. Germline V CDR1 and CDR2: ENHRY, SYGVKD. Germline trimming cut 6 bases from V and 9 bases from J; bases unmatched to any gene: 11. In DNA form, the CDR3 reads TGTGCCATCAGCCCCGGGACTAAAATCGGTGAGCAGTTCTTC. This codes for CAISPGTKIGEQFF.

The rearrangement links TRBV7-6 to TRBJ1-5; D is ambiguous. Deletions cut 1 base from V and 4 bases from J, with 11 bases between. The CDR3 has 15 amino acids. Germline lookup yields CDR1 SGHVS and CDR2 FNYEAQ. CDR3 protein: CASSLGVGNNQPQHF. CDR3 nucleotide sequence: TGTGCCAGCAGCTTAGGGGTGGGGAATAATCAGCCCCAGCATTTT.

The chain has TRBV2 and TRBJ1-6; 7 bases are a match to TRBD1. The germline V gene encodes CDR1 SNHLY and CDR2 FYNNEI. J lost 7 bases, V lost 7 bases, and 10 bases had no gene match. This CDR3 is 15 amino acids long. CDR3 residues: CASTSQGGQNSPLHF. CDR3 sequence (DNA): TGTGCCAGCACCTCCCAGGGGGGACAAAATTCACCCCTCCACTTT. Together with reference TRBV2 and TRBJ1-6, the CDR3 gives the full variable domain: EPEVTQTPSHQVTQMGQEVILRCVPISNHLYFYWYRQILGQKVEFLVSFYNNEISEKSEIFDDQFSVERPDGSNFTLKIRSTKLEDSAMYFCASTSQGGQNSPLHFGNGTRLTVT.

The chain recombines TRBV6-6 with TRBJ2-3; D may correspond to TRBD1 or TRBD2 (5 bases each). Trimming stripped 11 bases from V and 3 bases from J, with 15 bases between. CDR3 length: 13 residues. Per the germline V gene, CDR1 is MNHNY and CDR2 is SVGAGI (reference sequence). CDR3 sequence (DNA): TGTGCCGGGGCTGGGGGTGGAACAGATACGCAGTATTTT. This translates into CAGAGGGTDTQYF.

This chain joins TRBV11-3 and TRBJ2-1; D gene unclear. V was shortened by 1 base and J by 8 bases, with 15 bases between the two germline ends. This CDR3 contains 15 residues. The germline V gene has CDR1 SGHNT and CDR2 YENEEA. The CDR3 sequence is CASSLADPARDEQFF. The CDR3 DNA is TGTGCCAGCAGCTTAGCTGATCCAGCCAGAGATGAGCAGTTCTTC.

V and J are TRBV14 and TRBJ1-2; no clear D. V lost 0 bases to trimming and J lost 8 bases, with 13 bases between them. This CDR3 has 14 residues. Germline CDR1 and CDR2: SGHDN and FVKESK. CDR3: CASSQESRSRGYTF. The CDR3 bases are TGTGCCAGCAGCCAAGAATCCAGGTCGCGAGGCTACACCTTC.

The chain links TRBV28 to TRBJ1-1; no definite D call. Germline V lookup: CDR1 MDHEN, CDR2 SYDVKM. Trimming cost V 8 bases and J 0 bases, with 13 bases left between them. This CDR3 spans 14 amino acids. CDR3 in DNA: TGTGCCAGCCGAAGTGGGGAGATGAACACTGAAGCTTTCTTT. Amino acids: CASRSGEMNTEAFF.

V and J are TRBV2 and TRBJ2-7; a possible D gene is TRBD2 (5 bases). CDR1 and CDR2 from the germline V gene are SNHLY and FYNNEI. Trimming cost V 7 bases and J 7 bases, with 8 bases left between them. CDR3 length: 10 residues. The chain's CDR3 is CASTGWEQYF. CDR3 sequence (DNA): TGTGCCAGCACGGGGTGGGAGCAGTACTTC.